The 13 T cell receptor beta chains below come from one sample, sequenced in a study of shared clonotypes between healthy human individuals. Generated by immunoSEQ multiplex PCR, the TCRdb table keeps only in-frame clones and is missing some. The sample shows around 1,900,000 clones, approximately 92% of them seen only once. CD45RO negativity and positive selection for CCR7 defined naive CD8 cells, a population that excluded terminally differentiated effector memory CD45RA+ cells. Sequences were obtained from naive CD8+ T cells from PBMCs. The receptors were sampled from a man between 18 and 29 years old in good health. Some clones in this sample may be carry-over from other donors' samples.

DNA for the CDR3: TGCAGTACCGCGCTTCGGGACAGGTCTTTGAGTAACTATGGCTACACCTTC. Amino acids: CSTALRDRSLSNYGYTF. This sequence joins TRBV29-1 and TRBJ1-2, with 8 bases matching TRBD1. CDR1 is SQVTM and CDR2 is ANQGSEA in the germline V gene. This CDR3 is built from 17 residues.

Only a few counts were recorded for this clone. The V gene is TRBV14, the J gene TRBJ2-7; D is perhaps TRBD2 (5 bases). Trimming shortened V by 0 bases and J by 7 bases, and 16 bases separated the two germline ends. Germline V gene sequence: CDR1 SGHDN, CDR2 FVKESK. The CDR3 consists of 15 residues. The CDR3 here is CASSQDTGLDFEQYF. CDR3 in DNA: TGTGCCAGCAGCCAAGATACCGGACTCGATTTTGAGCAGTACTTC. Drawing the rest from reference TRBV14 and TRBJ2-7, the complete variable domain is EAGVTQFPSHSVIEKGQTVTLRCDPISGHDNLYWYRRVMGKEIKFLLHFVKESKQDESGMPNNRFLAERTGGTYSTLKVQPAELEDSGVYFCASSQDTGLDFEQYFGPGTRLTVT.

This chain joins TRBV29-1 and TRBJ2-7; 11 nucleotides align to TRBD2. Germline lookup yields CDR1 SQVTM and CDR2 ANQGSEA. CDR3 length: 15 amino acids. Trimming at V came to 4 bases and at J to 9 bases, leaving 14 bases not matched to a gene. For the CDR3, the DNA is TGCAGCGTTGGTATATCCCGGACTAGCGGGTGGGTGCAGTACTTC. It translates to CSVGISRTSGWVQYF.

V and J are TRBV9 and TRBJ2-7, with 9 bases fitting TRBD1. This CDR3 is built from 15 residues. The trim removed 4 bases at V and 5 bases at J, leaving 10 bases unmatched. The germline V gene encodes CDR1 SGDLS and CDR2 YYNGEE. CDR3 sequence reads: CASSSRDRDIDEQYF. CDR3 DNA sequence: TGTGCCAGCAGCTCCCGGGACAGGGACATCGACGAGCAGTACTTC.

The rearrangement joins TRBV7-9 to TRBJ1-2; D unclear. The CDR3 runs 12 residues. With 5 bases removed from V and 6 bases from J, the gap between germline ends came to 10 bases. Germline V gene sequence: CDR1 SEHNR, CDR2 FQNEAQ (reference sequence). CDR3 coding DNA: TGTGCCAGCAGCGTCGGTGCTGATGGCTACACCTTC. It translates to CASSVGADGYTF.

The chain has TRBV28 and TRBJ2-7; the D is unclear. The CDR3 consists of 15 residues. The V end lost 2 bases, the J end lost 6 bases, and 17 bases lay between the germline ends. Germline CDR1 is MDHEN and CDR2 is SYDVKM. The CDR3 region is CASSLPSDLWGEQYF. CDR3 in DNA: TGTGCCAGCAGTTTACCCTCAGACCTCTGGGGCGAGCAGTACTTC.

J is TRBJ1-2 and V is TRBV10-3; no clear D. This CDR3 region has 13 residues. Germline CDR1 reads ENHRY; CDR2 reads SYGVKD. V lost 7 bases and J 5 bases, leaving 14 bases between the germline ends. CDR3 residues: CAITNGWGYGYTF. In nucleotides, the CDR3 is TGTGCCATCACAAATGGGTGGGGTTATGGCTACACCTTC.

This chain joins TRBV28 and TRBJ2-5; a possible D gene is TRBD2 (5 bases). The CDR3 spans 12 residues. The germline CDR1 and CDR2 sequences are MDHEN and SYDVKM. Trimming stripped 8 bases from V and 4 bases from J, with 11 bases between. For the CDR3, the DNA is TGTGCCAGCCGCCCCCGGGGAGAGACCCAGTACTTC. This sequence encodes CASRPRGETQYF.

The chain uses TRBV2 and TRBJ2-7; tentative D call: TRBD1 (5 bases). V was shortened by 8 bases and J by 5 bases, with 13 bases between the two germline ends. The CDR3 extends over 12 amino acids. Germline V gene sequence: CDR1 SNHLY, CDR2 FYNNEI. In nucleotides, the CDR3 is TGTGCCAGCGCCAGGGTATGGAACGAGCAGTACTTC. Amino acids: CASARVWNEQYF.

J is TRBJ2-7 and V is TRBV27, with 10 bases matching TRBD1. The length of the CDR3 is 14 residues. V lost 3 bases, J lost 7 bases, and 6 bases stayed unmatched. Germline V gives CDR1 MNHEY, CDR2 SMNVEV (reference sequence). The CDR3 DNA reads TGTGCCAGCAGTTTCCGACAGGGGGCTGAGGAGCAGTACTTC. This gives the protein CASSFRQGAEEQYF.

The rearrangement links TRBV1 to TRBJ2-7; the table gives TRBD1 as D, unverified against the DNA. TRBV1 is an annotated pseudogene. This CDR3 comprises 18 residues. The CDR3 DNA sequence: TGCACCAGCAGTACAATAAAGGGTGTGACAGGGGGTCTGAACGAGCAGTACTTC. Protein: CTSSTIKGVTGGLNEQYF.

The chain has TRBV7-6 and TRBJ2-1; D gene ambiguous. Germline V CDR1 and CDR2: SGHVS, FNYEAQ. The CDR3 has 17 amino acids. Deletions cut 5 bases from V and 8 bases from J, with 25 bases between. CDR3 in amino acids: CASSHTHNSQGVDEQFF. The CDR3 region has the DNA TGTGCCAGCAGCCACACCCATAACTCTCAAGGAGTGGATGAGCAGTTCTTC.

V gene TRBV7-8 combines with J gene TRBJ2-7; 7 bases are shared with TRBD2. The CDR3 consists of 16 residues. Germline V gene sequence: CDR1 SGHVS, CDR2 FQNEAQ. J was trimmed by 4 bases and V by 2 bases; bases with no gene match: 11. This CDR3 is CASSLRFGLVSYEQYF. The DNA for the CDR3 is TGTGCCAGCAGCTTAAGGTTCGGACTAGTGAGTTACGAGCAGTACTTC.